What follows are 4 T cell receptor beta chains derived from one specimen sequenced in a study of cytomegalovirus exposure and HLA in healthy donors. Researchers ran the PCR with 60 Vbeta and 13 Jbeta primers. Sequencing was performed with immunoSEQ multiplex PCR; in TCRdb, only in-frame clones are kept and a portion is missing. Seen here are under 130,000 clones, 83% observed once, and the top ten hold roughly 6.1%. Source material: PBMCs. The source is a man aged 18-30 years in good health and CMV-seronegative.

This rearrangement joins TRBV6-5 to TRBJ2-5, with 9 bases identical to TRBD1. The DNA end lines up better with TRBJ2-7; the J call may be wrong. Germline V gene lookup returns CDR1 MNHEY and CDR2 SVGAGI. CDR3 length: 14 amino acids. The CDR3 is CASSYGQGTYEQYF. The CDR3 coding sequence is TGTGCCAGCAGTTACGGACAGGGGACCTACGAGCAGTACTTC.

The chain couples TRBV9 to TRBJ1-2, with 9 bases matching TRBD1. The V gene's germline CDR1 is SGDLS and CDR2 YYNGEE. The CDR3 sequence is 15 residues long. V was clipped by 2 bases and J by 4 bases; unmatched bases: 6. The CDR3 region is CASSVNRGPGYGYTF. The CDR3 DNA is TGTGCCAGCAGCGTTAACAGGGGGCCTGGCTATGGCTACACCTTC.

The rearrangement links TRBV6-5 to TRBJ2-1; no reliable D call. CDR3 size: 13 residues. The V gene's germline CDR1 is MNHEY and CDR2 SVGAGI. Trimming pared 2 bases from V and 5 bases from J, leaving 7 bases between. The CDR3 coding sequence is TGTGCCAGCAGTTACCAGGTGGACAATGAGCAGTTCTTC. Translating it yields CASSYQVDNEQFF.

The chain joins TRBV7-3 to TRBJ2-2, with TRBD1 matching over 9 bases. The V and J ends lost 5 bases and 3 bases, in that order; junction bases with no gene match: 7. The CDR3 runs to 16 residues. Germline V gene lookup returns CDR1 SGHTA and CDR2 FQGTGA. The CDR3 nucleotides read TGTGCCAGCAGCCCCGTGGGACAGGGCTACACCGGGGAGCTGTTTTTT. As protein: CASSPVGQGYTGELFF.